These 11 T cell receptor beta chains were all obtained from the same sample, sequenced in a study of T cells in Graves' hyperthyroidism and ophthalmopathy. Amplified regions were TCR beta CDR3 sequences from RNA transcripts. The HTBI primer set was used in a first-round RT-PCR of the TCR CDR3. TCRdb ran MiXCR on the multiplex PCR reads and lists one entry per CDR3 protein. This table has roughly 700,000 distinct CDR3 sequences, 11% to 15% appearing once. Sequenced material: blood. These receptors originate from a woman aged 18-35 years with Graves' hyperthyroidism.

This clonotype was counted at least ten times. The chain uses TRBV6-5 and TRBJ2-1, with 9 positions matching TRBD2. Per the germline V gene, CDR1 is MNHEY and CDR2 is SVGAGI. The CDR3 has 19 residues. With V trimmed by 2 bases and J by 5 bases, 16 bases remained unmatched. This CDR3 reads CASSYVRTSGPGSDNEQFF. The CDR3 nucleotides read TGTGCCAGCAGTTACGTCAGAACTAGCGGGCCGGGAAGTGACAATGAGCAGTTCTTC.

This clonotype was detected a few times. V and J are TRBV18 and TRBJ1-1; D is possibly TRBD1 (6 bases). The CDR3 runs 15 residues. The V end was cut by 1 base, the J end by 2 bases, with 11 bases between. Germline V gene sequence: CDR1 KGHSH, CDR2 LQKENI. Written as DNA, the CDR3 is TGTGCCAGCTCACCACTATCAGGGGTCAACACTGAAGCTTTCTTT. It translates to CASSPLSGVNTEAFF. The full variable domain, in which reference TRBV18 and TRBJ1-1 provide the parts outside the CDR3, is NAGVMQNPRHLVRRRGQEARLRCSPMKGHSHVYWYRQLPEEGLKFMVYLQKENIIDESGMPKERFSAEFPKEGPSILRIQQVVRGDSAAYFCASSPLSGVNTEAFFGQGTRLTVV.

This clonotype was seen only a few times. This chain connects TRBV28 to TRBJ1-6; 8 bases match TRBD1. Trimming removed 7 bases from V and 7 bases from J; junction bases left unmatched: 9. There are 15 residues in the CDR3. Per the germline V gene, CDR1 is MDHEN and CDR2 is SYDVKM. CDR3 sequence: CASILYTGGNSPLHF. The CDR3 DNA follows: TGTGCCAGCATCCTATACACAGGGGGGAATTCACCCCTCCACTTT.

This clonotype was counted ten times or more. The chain has TRBV20-1 and TRBJ2-7, with TRBD2 identical over 10 bases. J gave up 3 bases and V 0 bases, and 5 bases lay outside the gene matches. The CDR3 consists of 15 residues. Germline V lookup: CDR1 DFQATT, CDR2 SNEGSKA (reference sequence). CDR3 in DNA: TGCAGTGCTAGAGATGGAGCGGGAGGGGGCTACGAGCAGTACTTC. Encoded protein: CSARDGAGGGYEQYF.

The genes are TRBV4-1 and TRBJ2-1, with TRBD1 matching 11 bases. Germline V lookup: CDR1 MGHRA, CDR2 YSYEKL. The V gene end was trimmed by 0 bases and the J gene end by 2 bases; junction bases not matched to a gene: 3. The CDR3 is 17 amino acids. For the CDR3, the DNA is TGCGCCAGCAGCCAAGACCCGGGACAGGGGGCCTACAATGAGCAGTTCTTC. Translated, it gives CASSQDPGQGAYNEQFF.

J is TRBJ1-5 and V is TRBV7-8; the D gene is possibly TRBD1 (5 bases). The germline gives CDR1 SGHVS, CDR2 FQNEAQ. V was trimmed by 7 bases and J by 3 bases, leaving 19 bases between them. The CDR3 consists of 16 residues. The CDR3 reads CASNDLEGAFNQPQHF. CDR3 bases: TGTGCCAGCAACGACTTAGAAGGGGCCTTCAATCAGCCCCAGCATTTT.

V is TRBV3-1 and J is TRBJ1-4, with TRBD1 matching 8 bases. The CDR3 is 15 residues long. Germline V gene data show CDR1 as LGHDT and CDR2 as YNNKEL (reference sequence). Unmatched junction bases numbered 4, after V lost 2 bases and J lost 5 bases. CDR3 loop: CASSQNGDRNEKLFF. The CDR3 DNA reads TGTGCCAGCAGCCAAAATGGGGACAGGAATGAAAAACTGTTTTTT.

This clonotype turned up a few times. The J gene is TRBJ2-1, the V gene TRBV19; 7 positions match TRBD1. With 3 bases clipped from V and 4 bases from J, the junction kept 9 bases outside the gene matches. CDR1 is LNHDA and CDR2 is SQIVND in the germline V gene (reference sequence). CDR3 length equals 16 residues. CDR3 sequence: CASSMPGTDPYNEQFF. CDR3 DNA sequence: TGTGCCAGTAGTATGCCGGGGACAGATCCGTACAATGAGCAGTTCTTC.

This chain joins TRBV5-6 and TRBJ2-5; 13 bases match TRBD2. Trimming took 4 bases from V and 3 from J; bases not matched to a gene: 15. Germline CDR1 and CDR2: SGHDT and YYEEEE. This CDR3 spans 19 amino acids. Here the CDR3 reads CASSMPDGRTSGGKETQYF. For the CDR3, the DNA is TGTGCCAGCAGCATGCCGGACGGTCGGACTAGCGGGGGTAAAGAGACCCAGTACTTC.

This clonotype was detected ten times or more. The gene calls are TRBV4-1 and TRBJ1-2; D remains ambiguous. The CDR3 is 16 amino acids. Between the trimmed V and J ends, which lost 0 bases and 5 bases, there was a span of 16 bases. The V gene's germline CDR1 is MGHRA and CDR2 YSYEKL. CDR3: CASSQEGSVSPYGYTF. In DNA, the CDR3 is TGCGCCAGCAGCCAAGAAGGGTCGGTCAGTCCGTATGGCTACACCTTC.

The V and J genes are TRBV5-1 and TRBJ1-3; tentative D call: TRBD1 (5 bases). CDR1 is SGHRS, CDR2 YFSETQ, per germline. The CDR3 is 15 residues long. V lost 5 bases, J lost 0 bases, and 12 bases lay in between. CDR3 nucleotide sequence: TGCGCCAGCAGATCAGACAGATACTCTGGAAACACCATATATTTT. It encodes CASRSDRYSGNTIYF.